The rows below give T cell receptor beta chains drawn from one sample of a study of blood T cell repertoires in COVID-19. Generated by immunoSEQ multiplex PCR, the TCRdb table keeps only in-frame clones and is missing some. Among about 350,000 clones listed, more than 70% were seen once. Sequenced sample: peripheral blood. These receptors came from a woman aged 60-75 years with COVID-19, enrolled during active disease. The CDR3 runs from the conserved cysteine through the conserved F or W.

CASSLPGQLNQPQHF	TRBV28
CASSAIGTGNQPQHF	TRBV19
CASSPWLETQYF	TRBV7-9
CASSLPGGLAYGYTF	TRBV5-1
CASSLVEVAEAFF	TRBV7-9
CASSLGPWQGGNTEAFF	TRBV7-6
CASSASSGGELFF	TRBV11-1
CASSLGDRVGSGNTIYF	TRBV7-8
CASSLALNTEAFF	TRBV12-3/TRBV12-4
CAWSVGGLQETQYF	TRBV30
CASSEDRGRRAFF	TRBV9
CATSARQGSYGYTF	TRBV24-1
CARSGWGGSTGELFF	TRBV3-1/TRBV3-2
CASSLGGMAYEQYF	TRBV7-3
CASSVGLAGNYNEQFF	TRBV9
CASSWTSEGTNEQFF	TRBV3-1/TRBV3-2
CASSLPSTPTIYNEQFF	TRBV7-9
CASSWPGQGETQYF	TRBV6-5
CASSLWDRSTQESEKLFF	TRBV28
CASTATAGALGGYTF	TRBV2
CASSLGGGNQPQHF	TRBV7-8
CATTNRGGSDTQYF	TRBV3-1/TRBV3-2
CATSSPGGWTGRGTEAFF	TRBV15
CASSGWTGDVSPLHF	TRBV27
CASSYQAQRAGEQYF	TRBV6-5
CASSSSPGSGELFF	TRBV11-3
CASSDYPGLAGNNEQFF	TRBV6-1
CASSLASGGAYEQYF	TRBV28
CASSFLRTEAFF	TRBV11-1
CASSPDRDLYGYTF	TRBV6-5
CASSEQENTEAFF	TRBV10-2
CASSEMSSGNNEQFF	TRBV2
CATSRDDSRSYGYTF	TRBV15
CASSGGGNTDTQYF	TRBV5-1
CASSPQRGTETQYF	TRBV18
CASSAQVADTQYF	TRBV9
CASSYSTGAGTEAFF	TRBV6-5
CSVVVQGQYGYTF	TRBV29-1
CASSVDAGQGKRAKNIQYF	TRBV9
CASSYSSIEQYF	TRBV6-6
CASSPSPNYGYTF	TRBV7-9
CASSYSNSNQPQHF	TRBV18
CASSQSISANYGYTF	TRBV3-1/TRBV3-2
CASSTRQGRSYNEQFF	TRBV5-4
CASSYSPDTNEQYF	TRBV6-5
CTSSQEATSGGEIETQYF	TRBV1
CATTGYYGYTF	TRBV6-5
CASTLDRSSYEQYF	TRBV21-1
CASSQPGQGADEQYF	TRBV11-2
CASSQTAPGQPQHF	TRBV3-1/TRBV3-2
CATSRNAGDTEAFF	TRBV15
CASSYSRVSYNSPLHF	TRBV6-5
CASSSQGPNTEAFF	TRBV6-5